This T cell receptor (beta chain) came from a study of T cell responses to AZD1222 COVID-19 vaccine. Study summary: Second-dose groups at about 4 or about 12 weeks were pooled.

Study-wide results and caveats: Recipients of two AZD1222 doses showed rising Spike-specific TCR breadth and depth. Only a handful of individuals given AZD1222 were seropositive at baseline. A mostly white British donor set with more females was recruited, and clonal diversity was possibly underestimated.

This table comes from immunoSEQ multiplex PCR, and its TCRdb copy is limited to in-frame clones, with some not included. The sample lists some 150,000 clones, 70% to 90% seen once, with approximately 3.5% in the top ten. V shed 1 base and J 0 bases; nucleotides not matched to a gene: 3. In germline, CDR1 is LGHNA, CDR2 YNFKEQ. CDR3 length: 16 amino acids. Comment on this clone: Its antigen is as yet unknown.

J is TRBJ2-7 and V is TRBV4-2; 10 nucleotides align to TRBD2. Sequences were derived from peripheral blood, sampled on day 0 of AZD1222 vaccination. The TCR sequence derives from an adult in good health. CDR3 in DNA: TGTGCCAGCAGCCAAGGACTAGCGGGCCCCTCCTACGAGCAGTACTTC. This codes for CASSQGLAGPSYEQYF.